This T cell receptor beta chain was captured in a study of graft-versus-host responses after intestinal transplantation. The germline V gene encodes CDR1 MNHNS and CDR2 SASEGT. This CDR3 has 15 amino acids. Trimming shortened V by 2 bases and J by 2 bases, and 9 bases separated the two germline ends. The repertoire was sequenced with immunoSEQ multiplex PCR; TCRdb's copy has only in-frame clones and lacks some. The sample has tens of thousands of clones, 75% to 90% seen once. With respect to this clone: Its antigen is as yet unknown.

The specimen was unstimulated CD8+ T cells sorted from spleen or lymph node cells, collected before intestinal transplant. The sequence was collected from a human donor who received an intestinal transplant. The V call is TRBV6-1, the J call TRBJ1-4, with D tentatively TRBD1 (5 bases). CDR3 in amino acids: CASSEISGTNEKLFF. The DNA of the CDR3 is TGTGCCAGCAGTGAAATCTCAGGGACTAATGAAAAACTGTTTTTT.